This record covers a single T cell receptor (beta chain). The sample belongs to a study of Ad26.COV2.S vaccination and SARS-CoV-2 variants. Treatment specified: 15 to 20 received Ad26.COV2.S at low or high dose, single or two shots; 5 received placebo; per-sample allocation not given. Collection of samples fell on day 63 after the first vaccine or placebo injection. The CDR3 covers 17 residues. The J segment lost 5 bases and the V segment lost 0 bases, leaving 7 bases of the junction unmatched. Germline loops: CDR1 LNHNV, CDR2 YYDKDF (reference sequence). Libraries were prepared by immunoSEQ multiplex PCR; TCRdb keeps only in-frame clonotypes and omits some of them. Found here are about 350,000 clones, 80% to 90% of them singletons; the top ten hold 2.5% to 3.5%.

The clonotype comes from a person between 18 and 60 years old who received the Ad26.COV2.S COVID-19 vaccine or a placebo. J is TRBJ2-5 and V is TRBV15; 12 bases map to TRBD1. Sequences were derived from peripheral blood, sampled in a trial of Ad26.COV2.S vaccine versus placebo. The CDR3 region has the DNA TGTGCCACCAGCAGAGATCCGGGACAGGGGGCTGACGAGACCCAGTACTTC. Translating it yields CATSRDPGQGADETQYF.